Sequencing of this T cell receptor beta chain was carried out in a study of control samples from healthy donors and cancer patients. Profiling relied on immunoSEQ multiplex PCR, and the TCRdb table lists in-frame clones only, not all of them. Of about 120,000 clones in the sample, approximately 87% are singletons; the top ten hold about 12%. The clonotype originates from a man aged 30 to 45 in good health. The sequenced sample consisted of blood.

CDR3 nucleotides: TGCGCCAGCAGCTCAGGGCAGGGTGAGCAGCCCCAGCATTTT. Amino acids: CASSSGQGEQPQHF. The rearrangement joins TRBV5-1 to TRBJ1-5, with a tentative D call TRBD1 (5 bases). This CDR3 has 14 residues. V was clipped by 3 bases and J by 7 bases, with 14 bases between them. Germline V gene lookup returns CDR1 SGHRS and CDR2 YFSETQ.